These 15 T cell receptor beta chains were all obtained from the same sample, sequenced in a study of blood T cell repertoires in COVID-19. Measured with immunoSEQ multiplex PCR; TCRdb has only the in-frame clones, and not every one. Counted here are hundreds of thousands of clones, under 90% occurring once; the ten biggest clones make up approximately 4.8%. Sequencing was performed on PBMCs or T cells enriched from blood (not recorded which). These receptors all come from a woman in her fifties or sixties who had been exposed to COVID-19.

This chain uses TRBV28 with TRBJ2-2, with no clear D. This CDR3 is 17 amino acids long. The germline gives CDR1 MDHEN, CDR2 SYDVKM. Trimming took off 2 bases at V and 3 bases at J, with 16 bases between the two ends. This CDR3 reads CASSLLQSLGDTGELFF. CDR3 nucleotide sequence: TGTGCCAGCAGTTTACTACAGAGCCTTGGTGACACCGGGGAGCTGTTTTTT.

This clone was seen a handful of times. J is TRBJ1-1 and V is TRBV15, with 8 bases fitting TRBD1. V was clipped by 11 bases and J by 9 bases; unmatched bases: 14. The CDR3 contains 13 residues. The germline V gene encodes CDR1 LNHNV and CDR2 YYDKDF (reference sequence). Here the CDR3 reads CAPLATDRAKAFF. CDR3 coding DNA: TGTGCCCCCCTCGCGACGGACAGGGCTAAAGCTTTCTTT.

The chain is built from TRBV11-2 and TRBJ2-1, with a possible D match to TRBD2 (5 bases). The CDR3 runs 17 residues. V dropped 0 bases and J dropped 0 bases, with 12 bases sitting between them. CDR1 and CDR2 (germline): SGHAT, FQNNGV. The CDR3 loop is CASSLERDLSSYNEQFF. CDR3 sequence (DNA): TGTGCCAGCAGCTTAGAGAGGGATCTCAGCTCCTACAATGAGCAGTTCTTC.

The gene calls are TRBV5-1 and TRBJ1-6, with 10 bases identical to TRBD1. After removal of 1 base from V and 6 bases from J, the junction contained 10 bases not matched to a gene. Germline CDR1 reads SGHRS; CDR2 reads YFSETQ. The CDR3 runs 18 residues. DNA of the CDR3: TGCGCCAGCAGCTTGAGACCACCGGGACAGGGGTTTAATTCACCCCTCCACTTT. This translates into CASSLRPPGQGFNSPLHF.

This clone was detected ten times or more. Other DNA sequences of this sample code for an identical CDR3. This chain connects TRBV25-1 to TRBJ1-3, with D uncertain. CDR1 is MGHDK and CDR2 is SYGVNS in the germline V gene. The CDR3 runs to 13 residues. The ends were cut back, 3 bases at V and 4 bases at J, with 7 bases in the middle. In nucleotides, the CDR3 is TGTGCCAGCAGTGAGCCGGGGGGAAACACCATATATTTT. This gives the protein CASSEPGGNTIYF.

This clone was detected many times. The rearrangement uses TRBV28 and TRBJ1-1; TRBD1 matches at 8 bases. J lost 1 base, V lost 4 bases, and 5 bases had no gene match. Germline CDR1 is MDHEN and CDR2 is SYDVKM. The CDR3 runs 15 residues. CDR3 loop: CASSSRTGKNTEAFF. The CDR3 DNA reads as TGTGCCAGCAGTTCCCGGACAGGGAAGAACACTGAAGCTTTCTTT.

The V call is TRBV9, the J call TRBJ2-1; the match to TRBD1 covers 11 bases. The ends lost 0 bases at V and 10 bases at J; junction bases unmatched: 6. Per the germline V gene, CDR1 is SGDLS and CDR2 is YYNGEE. CDR3 length: 15 amino acids. As DNA, the CDR3 is TGTGCCAGCAGCGTAGTATTGGGACAGGGGGGCGAGCAGTTCTTC. Amino acids: CASSVVLGQGGEQFF.

This clone occurred a few times. The chain uses TRBV21-1 and TRBJ2-7; TRBD1 is taken as the D call from the table, unchecked against the DNA. TRBV21-1 corresponds to a pseudogene. The CDR3 is 17 amino acids. The CDR3 is CASSTQTGAEIPYEQYF. The CDR3 DNA reads as TGTGCCAGCAGCACCCAGACAGGGGCGGAGATCCCCTACGAGCAGTACTTC.

The chain couples TRBV2 to TRBJ1-1, with unresolved D. Germline CDR1 and CDR2: SNHLY and FYNNEI. CDR3 size: 12 residues. V lost 9 bases and J lost 1, with 9 bases in between. For the CDR3, the DNA is TGTGCCAGTGACTTCGAGAACACTGAAGCTTTCTTT. Its protein is CASDFENTEAFF.

V and J are TRBV7-8 and TRBJ2-5, with D perhaps TRBD1 (5 bases). This CDR3 is 14 amino acids long. Germline lookup yields CDR1 SGHVS and CDR2 FQNEAQ. Trimming pared 6 bases from V and 2 bases from J, leaving 13 bases between. The CDR3 loop reads CASRQGASQETQYF. For the CDR3, the DNA is TGTGCCAGCAGACAAGGGGCGTCGCAAGAGACCCAGTACTTC.

This sequence joins TRBV27 and TRBJ2-3; TRBD2 is a possible D gene (6 bases). V lost 5 bases, J lost 3 bases, and 18 bases lay in between. This CDR3 has 16 residues. Per germline, CDR1 MNHEY and CDR2 SMNVEV (reference sequence). The CDR3 DNA follows: TGTGCCAGCAGTCCCCTTTATAGCGGTCCGACAGATACGCAGTATTTT. It specifies CASSPLYSGPTDTQYF.

This chain uses TRBV28 with TRBJ1-5; TRBD1 might be the D (6 bases). The CDR3 loop spans 13 amino acids. The germline CDR1 and CDR2 sequences are MDHEN and SYDVKM. V was cut by 8 bases and J by 4 bases, with 12 bases left in between. The CDR3: CASGGGGNQPQHF. The CDR3 DNA follows: TGTGCCAGCGGGGGAGGGGGGAATCAGCCCCAGCATTTT.

The chain uses TRBV5-1 and TRBJ1-6; TRBD1 aligns across 8 bases. Per the germline V gene, CDR1 is SGHRS and CDR2 is YFSETQ. The CDR3 is made up of 16 amino acids. The trim removed 0 bases at V and 7 bases at J, leaving 6 bases unmatched. In DNA, the CDR3 is TGCGCCAGCAGCTTGGGGGGACAGGTCCTAAATTCACCCCTCCACTTT. Protein: CASSLGGQVLNSPLHF.

The chain employs TRBV18 and TRBJ2-2, with 9 bases that match TRBD1. J lost 5 bases, V lost 3 bases, and 4 bases had no gene match. Germline V CDR1 and CDR2: KGHSH, LQKENI. CDR3 length: 15 amino acids. Here the CDR3 reads CASSPTGTGTGELFF. The CDR3 DNA is TGTGCCAGCTCACCCACCGGGACAGGGACCGGGGAGCTGTTTTTT. The full variable domain, rest sourced from reference TRBV18 and TRBJ2-2, is NAGVMQNPRHLVRRRGQEARLRCSPMKGHSHVYWYRQLPEEGLKFMVYLQKENIIDESGMPKERFSAEFPKEGPSILRIQQVVRGDSAAYFCASSPTGTGTGELFFGEGSRLTVL.

The table lists this clone with a count of one. V is TRBV11-3 and J is TRBJ2-1; TRBD2 might be the D (6 bases). CDR1 is SGHNT, CDR2 YENEEA, per germline. Trimming stripped 3 bases from V and 9 bases from J, with 9 bases between. The CDR3 sequence is 12 residues long. The CDR3 is CASSFRGGEQFF. Here the CDR3 DNA reads TGTGCCAGCAGCTTCCGGGGAGGTGAGCAGTTCTTC.